This T cell receptor (beta chain) was captured by sequencing in a study of T cells after yellow fever vaccination. Findings and caveats of the study: Most clones from primary vaccination resurfaced after the booster (about 96% CD4, about 91% CD8). Abundant bulk-derived clonotypes could contaminate FACS-sorted repertoires.

This clonotype appeared a few times. Its specificity is not known. TCRdb re-analysed the 5' RACE reads in MiXCR, keeping a single row per CDR3 protein. Of more than 350,000 distinct CDR3 sequences listed, approximately 10% were seen once; the top ten hold less than 20%. This sequence was found in a man between 18 and 35 years old who received the YFV17D yellow fever vaccine. Sequenced material: PBMCs, taken on the day of the first yellow fever vaccination.

The CDR3 DNA reads as TGTGCCAGCAGCTTGTTCGGGGCGGTTACTGAAGCTTTCTTT. This translates into CASSLFGAVTEAFF. The V and J genes are TRBV7-8 and TRBJ1-1, with a possible D match to TRBD1 (5 bases). Trimming removed 3 bases at V and 5 bases at J, with 13 bases between. The CDR3 runs to 14 residues. CDR1 and CDR2 from the germline V gene are SGHVS and FQNEAQ.